Sequencing of this TCR beta chain was carried out in a study of blood T cell repertoires in COVID-19. Study-wide background: Nucleic acid was either cDNA or gDNA, and it came from T cells, B-cell-depleted T cells, or PBMCs.

J gave up 2 bases and V 0 bases, and 5 bases lay outside the gene matches. This CDR3 is 15 amino acids long. Seattle patients were enrolled while actively infected and followed longitudinally. Original handling: Reference gene primer amplification gave nucleated cell count estimates. Some clones are missing from TCRdb's copy, which holds only in-frame ones; the method was immunoSEQ multiplex PCR. That table is the source of V, J and clone size, and D and trimming were worked out from the DNA. Altogether roughly 120,000 clones are present, approximately 81% being singletons, with the ten largest covering 4.5% to 6%.

Sequences were obtained from peripheral blood. The chain uses TRBV5-3 and TRBJ2-7; 7 bases align to TRBD1. TRBV5-3 falls under the ORF class, with uncertain function. The TCR sequence derives from an elderly man with COVID-19, enrolled during active disease. CDR3 DNA: TGTGCCAGAAGCTTGGTTGGGCAGGGGGCCTACGAGCAGTACTTC. Its protein is CARSLVGQGAYEQYF.